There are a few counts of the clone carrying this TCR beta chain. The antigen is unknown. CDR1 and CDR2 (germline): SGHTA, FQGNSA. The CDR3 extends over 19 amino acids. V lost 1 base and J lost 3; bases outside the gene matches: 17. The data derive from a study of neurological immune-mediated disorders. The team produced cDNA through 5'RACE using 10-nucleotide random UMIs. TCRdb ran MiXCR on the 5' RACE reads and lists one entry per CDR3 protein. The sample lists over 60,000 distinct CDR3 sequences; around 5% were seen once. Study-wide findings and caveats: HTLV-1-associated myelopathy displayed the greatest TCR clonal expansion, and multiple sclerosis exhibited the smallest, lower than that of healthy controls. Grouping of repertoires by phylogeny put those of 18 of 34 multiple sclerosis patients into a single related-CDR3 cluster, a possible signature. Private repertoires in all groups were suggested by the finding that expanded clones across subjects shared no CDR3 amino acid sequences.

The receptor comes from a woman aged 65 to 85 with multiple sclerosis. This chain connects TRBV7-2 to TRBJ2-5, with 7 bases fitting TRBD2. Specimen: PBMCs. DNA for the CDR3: TGTGCCAGCAGCTTAGGATTGGGTGTGTGGCGGGAGCGCAAAGAGACCCAGTACTTC. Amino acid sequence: CASSLGLGVWRERKETQYF.